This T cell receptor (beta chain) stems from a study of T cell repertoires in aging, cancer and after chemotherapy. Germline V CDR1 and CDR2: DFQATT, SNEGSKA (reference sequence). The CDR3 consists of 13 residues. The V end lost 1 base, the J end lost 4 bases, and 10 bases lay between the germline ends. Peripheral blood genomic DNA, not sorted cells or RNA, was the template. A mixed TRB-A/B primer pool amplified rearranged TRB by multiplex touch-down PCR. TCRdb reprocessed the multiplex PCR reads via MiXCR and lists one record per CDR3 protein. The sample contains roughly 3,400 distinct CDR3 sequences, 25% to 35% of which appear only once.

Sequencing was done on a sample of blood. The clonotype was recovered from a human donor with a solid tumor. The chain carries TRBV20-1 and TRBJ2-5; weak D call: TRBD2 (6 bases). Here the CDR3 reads CSARVGSGETQYF. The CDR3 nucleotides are TGCAGTGCTAGAGTAGGTAGCGGAGAGACCCAGTACTTC.